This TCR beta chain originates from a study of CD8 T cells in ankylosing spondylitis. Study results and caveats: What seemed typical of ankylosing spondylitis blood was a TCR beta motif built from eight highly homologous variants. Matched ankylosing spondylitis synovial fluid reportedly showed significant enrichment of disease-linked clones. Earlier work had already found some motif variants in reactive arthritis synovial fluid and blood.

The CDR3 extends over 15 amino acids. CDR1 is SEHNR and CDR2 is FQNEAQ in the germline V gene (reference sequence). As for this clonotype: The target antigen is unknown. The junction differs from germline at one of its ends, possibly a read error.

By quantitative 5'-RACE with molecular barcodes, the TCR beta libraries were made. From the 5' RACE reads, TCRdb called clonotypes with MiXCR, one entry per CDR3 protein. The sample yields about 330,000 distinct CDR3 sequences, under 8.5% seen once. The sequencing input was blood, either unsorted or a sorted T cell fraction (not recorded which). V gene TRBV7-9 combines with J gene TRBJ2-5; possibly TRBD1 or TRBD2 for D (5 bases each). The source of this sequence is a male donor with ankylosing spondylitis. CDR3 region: CASSSTYRDQETQYF. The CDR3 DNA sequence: TGTGCCAGCAGCTCCACTTACCGGGACCAGGAGACCCAGTACTTC.